These T cell receptor beta chains were read from a single sample in a study of blood T cell repertoires in COVID-19. Method: immunoSEQ multiplex PCR; TCRdb's copy keeps in-frame clones and lacks some. Seen here are some 250,000 clones, around four fifths observed once, and the top ten hold about 1.9%. The sequencing sample was made of peripheral blood. All receptors derive from a man younger than 40 who had recovered from COVID-19. CDR3s include the opening cysteine and the closing phenylalanine or tryptophan. The size of a clone is reported for some rows only, either as once, few or many, or as a class for expanded clones.

v_call	j_call	clone_size	cdr3_length	cdr3_aa
TRBV6-1	TRBJ1-3	-	19	CASSEEGGTYSSSGNTIYF
TRBV5-1	TRBJ1-4	-	13	CASSLAADSGLFF
TRBV2	TRBJ2-2	-	15	CASSESGGAIGELFF
TRBV4-2	TRBJ2-7	once	15	CASSQDGEAGDEQYF
TRBV3-1/TRBV3-2	TRBJ2-7	-	13	CASSQGTSYEQYF
TRBV12-3/TRBV12-4	TRBJ2-1	many	12	CASRGGEYEQFF
TRBV6-5	TRBJ1-5	few	14	CASSLTGRNQPQHF
TRBV2	TRBJ1-6	few	13	CASTGRVGSPLHF
TRBV12-5	TRBJ2-3	-	16	CASGPRGGGSTDTQYF
TRBV6-4	TRBJ2-2	-	15	CASSDGTTNTGELFF
TRBV5-1	TRBJ2-3	-	15	CASRGRLAGADTQYF
TRBV6-5	TRBJ2-1	-	15	CASSYGGTSLNEQFF
TRBV18	TRBJ2-4	-	14	CASSPEKNGNIQYF
TRBV6-1	TRBJ2-5	-	16	CASSEEAGQGSETQYF
TRBV6-5	TRBJ1-2	-	14	CASSYSRRNYGYTF
TRBV11-2	TRBJ1-5	-	13	CASSLDRGQPQHF
TRBV5-1	TRBJ2-3	-	16	CASSSAPGARSDTQYF